Presented here are 28 T cell receptor beta chains from one specimen sequenced in a study of blood T cells in healthy people across ages. Through a sample-barcoded 5' primer and a J-beta primer mix, a second PCR was run for roughly 7 to 11 cycles. TCRdb used MiXCR to reprocess the 5' RACE reads, holding one entry per CDR3 protein. The sample lists roughly 1,500,000 distinct CDR3 sequences, 42% occurring once. Sequencing used blood. The source of these receptors is a woman aged 18-35 years in good health.

This clonotype showed up just a few times. The chain couples TRBV18 to TRBJ2-7; tentatively, D is TRBD2 (6 bases). The germline CDR1 and CDR2 sequences are KGHSH and LQKENI. The CDR3 has 13 amino acids. V was pared by 2 bases and J by 5 bases, with 10 bases between. Here the CDR3 reads CASSPGTSHEQYF. DNA of the CDR3: TGTGCCAGCTCACCAGGGACTTCCCACGAGCAGTACTTC.

This clonotype was observed a few times. The rearrangement joins TRBV2 to TRBJ2-1, with a tentative D call TRBD2 (5 bases). The CDR3 is 14 amino acids. Trimming stripped 7 bases from V and 1 base from J, with 11 bases between. CDR1 and CDR2 from the germline V gene are SNHLY and FYNNEI. Here the CDR3 DNA reads TGTGCCAGCAAGCTCACTAGTTCCTACAATGAGCAGTTCTTC. It codes for CASKLTSSYNEQFF.

The genes are TRBV6-1 and TRBJ1-5; D gene uncertain. The CDR3 consists of 14 residues. Trimming pared 3 bases from V and 6 bases from J, leaving 12 bases between. Germline lookup yields CDR1 MNHNS and CDR2 SASEGT. CDR3 coding DNA: TGTGCCAGCAGTGACGGGGTTAGAAGTCAGCCCCAGCATTTT. As protein: CASSDGVRSQPQHF.

This clonotype was recorded a few times. A much larger clone is a single base away; this may be a read error. This chain uses TRBV28 with TRBJ2-1; 11 bases align to TRBD2. Trimming cost V 5 bases and J 9 bases; bases outside gene matches: 3. The CDR3 length is 13 residues. Germline lookup yields CDR1 MDHEN and CDR2 SYDVKM. CDR3 nucleotide sequence: TGTGCCAGCAGTGTAGGGACTAGCGGTGAGCAGTTCTTC. It translates to CASSVGTSGEQFF.

The rearrangement uses TRBV7-9 and TRBJ2-2, with 9 bases fitting TRBD1. Trimming cost V 5 bases and J 4 bases; bases outside gene matches: 8. This CDR3 comprises 16 residues. In germline, CDR1 is SEHNR, CDR2 FQNEAQ (reference sequence). CDR3 sequence (DNA): TGTGCCAGCAGCCTCCAAAGGACAGGGGCCACCGGGGAGCTGTTTTTT. It codes for CASSLQRTGATGELFF.

The chain has TRBV20-1 and TRBJ1-2; 9 positions match TRBD1. Germline values: CDR1 DFQATT, CDR2 SNEGSKA (reference sequence). The CDR3 is 13 residues long. The V segment lost 4 bases and the J segment 4 bases; nucleotides outside the gene matches: 4. CDR3 protein: CSAMMTGGYGYTF. The CDR3 coding sequence is TGCAGTGCTATGATGACAGGGGGCTATGGCTACACCTTC.

In this sample, this clonotype turned up a few times. This chain connects TRBV6-1 to TRBJ1-2, with D possibly TRBD1 on 6 matching bases. The V end was cut by 7 bases, the J end by 8 bases, with 14 bases between. The CDR3 has 12 amino acids. CDR1 and CDR2 (germline): MNHNS, SASEGT. In DNA, the CDR3 is TGTGCCAGCACCGGGACATCGGGCGGCTACACCTTC. Translation gives CASTGTSGGYTF.

The genes are TRBV11-2 and TRBJ2-1; the match to TRBD2 covers 8 bases. The CDR3 consists of 19 residues. With 7 bases clipped from V and 7 bases from J, the junction kept 24 bases outside the gene matches. The V gene's germline CDR1 is SGHAT and CDR2 FQNNGV. The chain's CDR3 is CASTLSGRTSREGGNEQFF. The CDR3 bases are TGTGCCAGCACCCTTTCCGGGCGGACTAGCAGGGAAGGGGGAAATGAGCAGTTCTTC.

This clonotype was observed a handful of times. This chain uses TRBV7-8 with TRBJ2-1; 8 nucleotides agree with TRBD2. This CDR3 is 16 amino acids long. V shed 4 bases, J shed 1 base, and the junction held 6 bases outside the gene matches. Per the germline V gene, CDR1 is SGHVS and CDR2 is FQNEAQ. The CDR3 reads CASSYWGLDSYNEQFF. The CDR3 region has the DNA TGTGCCAGCAGCTACTGGGGACTAGATTCCTACAATGAGCAGTTCTTC.

The J gene is TRBJ1-1, the V gene TRBV12-3 or TRBV12-4; TRBD1 might be the D (6 bases). The CDR3 is made up of 15 amino acids. Trimming cost V 10 bases and J 0 bases, with 18 bases left between them. Written as DNA, the CDR3 is TGTGCCACTAGTCCCGGGACATACATGAACACTGAAGCTTTCTTT. Its protein is CATSPGTYMNTEAFF.

This clonotype was seen more than once but under ten times. The V and J genes are TRBV20-1 and TRBJ2-3, with a tentative D call TRBD1 (6 bases). CDR3 length: 14 residues. Trimming removed 6 bases from V and 2 bases from J, with 15 bases in between. Germline V gives CDR1 DFQATT, CDR2 SNEGSKA (reference sequence). Here the CDR3 reads CSAKPGHNTDTQYF. The CDR3 nucleotides read TGCAGTGCAAAGCCGGGACACAACACAGATACGCAGTATTTT.

V is TRBV20-1 and J is TRBJ2-7; 7 nucleotides agree with TRBD2. Trimming took 5 bases from V and 0 from J; bases not matched to a gene: 4. The CDR3 is made up of 13 amino acids. Germline loops: CDR1 DFQATT, CDR2 SNEGSKA (reference sequence). This CDR3 reads CSALRGSSYEQYF. For the CDR3, the DNA is TGCAGTGCTCTGCGGGGGTCCTCCTACGAGCAGTACTTC.

The J gene is TRBJ1-2, the V gene TRBV29-1; D uncertain. The CDR3 has 11 amino acids. With 8 bases removed from V and 8 bases from J, the gap between germline ends came to 15 bases. Germline CDR1 reads SQVTM; CDR2 reads ANQGSEA. The chain's CDR3 is CSPPMVVGYTF. In DNA form, the CDR3 reads TGCAGCCCTCCCATGGTGGTCGGCTACACCTTC.

The chain couples TRBV6-1 to TRBJ2-3; 8 bases agree with TRBD2. CDR3 size: 19 residues. The V segment lost 3 bases and the J segment 3 bases; nucleotides outside the gene matches: 17. The V gene's germline CDR1 is MNHNS and CDR2 SASEGT. The CDR3 sequence is CASSDSKFPLAGLTDTQYF. CDR3 in DNA: TGTGCCAGCAGTGACAGCAAATTCCCCCTAGCGGGCTTAACAGATACGCAGTATTTT.

The rearrangement links TRBV15 to TRBJ2-7, with 10 bases matching TRBD1. The CDR3 extends over 15 amino acids. The germline CDR1 and CDR2 sequences are LNHNV and YYDKDF (reference sequence). With V trimmed by 3 bases and J by 2 bases, 4 bases remained unmatched. The CDR3 bases are TGTGCCACCAGCAGGAATGACAGGGGGCCCTACGAGCAGTACTTC. It encodes CATSRNDRGPYEQYF.

The chain joins TRBV4-1 to TRBJ1-1; D possibly corresponds to TRBD1 (6 bases). Germline V lookup: CDR1 MGHRA, CDR2 YSYEKL. V was pared by 1 base and J by 6 bases, with 15 bases between. The CDR3 covers 15 residues. The chain's CDR3 is CASSQGDITGPEAFF. The CDR3 nucleotides read TGCGCCAGCAGCCAAGGGGACATTACGGGGCCTGAAGCTTTCTTT.

The V call is TRBV14, the J call TRBJ2-7, with no clear D. Looked up from germline, CDR1 is SGHDN and CDR2 is FVKESK. The CDR3 contains 19 residues. Trimming removed 0 bases at V and 4 bases at J, with 25 bases between. CDR3 sequence: CASSQDRGTLLHPGYEQYF. CDR3 DNA: TGTGCCAGCAGCCAAGATAGAGGTACACTACTTCACCCTGGGTACGAGCAGTACTTC.

A few counts support this clonotype. This rearrangement joins TRBV20-1 to TRBJ2-1; D could derive from TRBD1 or TRBD2 (6 bases each). The CDR3 is 15 amino acids. Germline CDR1 reads DFQATT; CDR2 reads SNEGSKA (reference sequence). V was cut by 2 bases and J by 8 bases, with 19 bases left in between. CDR3 protein: CSARMRGDIVYEQFF. In DNA form, the CDR3 reads TGCAGTGCTAGAATGAGGGGGGATATTGTCTATGAGCAGTTCTTC.

This clonotype was counted ten times or more. This chain links TRBV12-3 or TRBV12-4 with TRBJ2-7; D is possibly TRBD1 (5 bases). This CDR3 has 12 amino acids. The germline V and J ends were trimmed by 4 bases and 7 bases, with 11 bases remaining between them. CDR3 coding DNA: TGTGCCAGCAGTTCAGGGTTGGGGGAGCAGTACTTC. Its translation is CASSSGLGEQYF.

This chain joins TRBV7-9 and TRBJ2-3, with a possible D match to TRBD2 (6 bases). The germline V gene encodes CDR1 SEHNR and CDR2 FQNEAQ (reference sequence). Trimming took 3 bases from V and 5 from J, leaving 9 bases between them. This CDR3 contains 13 residues. The DNA for the CDR3 is TGTGCCAGCAGCTTTCGGGGAGGAGATACGCAGTATTTT. Translating it yields CASSFRGGDTQYF.

The chain uses TRBV7-2 and TRBJ2-7; weak D call: TRBD2 (5 bases). The V end was cut by 0 bases, the J end by 7 bases, with 19 bases between. This CDR3 has 16 residues. Germline CDR1 is SGHTA and CDR2 is FQGNSA. In DNA, the CDR3 is TGTGCCAGCAGCTTAGCCTTCAGCGGCGCCTACAATGAGCAGTACTTC. This codes for CASSLAFSGAYNEQYF.

This rearrangement joins TRBV7-2 to TRBJ2-3; D may be TRBD2 (5 bases). The V gene lost 6 bases and the J gene lost 4 bases, with 20 bases spanning the gap. CDR3 length equals 16 residues. Germline V gene lookup returns CDR1 SGHTA and CDR2 FQGNSA. CDR3 amino acids: CASRSSGGRGADTQYF. As DNA, the CDR3 is TGTGCCAGCAGATCCTCCGGCGGTCGGGGAGCAGATACGCAGTATTTT.

The chain uses TRBV7-9 and TRBJ2-1, with 7 nucleotides matching TRBD2. Looked up from germline, CDR1 is SEHNR and CDR2 is FQNEAQ (reference sequence). The trim removed 8 bases at V and 7 bases at J, leaving 11 bases unmatched. The CDR3 is made up of 14 amino acids. The CDR3 nucleotides are TGTGCCAGCCGGGGCCAGGGAGGGCGAAATGAGCAGTTCTTC. Translating gives CASRGQGGRNEQFF.

The chain links TRBV13 to TRBJ2-1, with a tentative D call TRBD1 (5 bases). This CDR3 is 14 amino acids long. V was cut by 2 bases and J by 10 bases, with 15 bases left in between. The germline CDR1 and CDR2 sequences are PRHDT and FYEKMQ (reference sequence). CDR3 in DNA: TGTGCCAGCAGCTTATTTCAGCAGGGCTACGAGCAGTTCTTC. This sequence encodes CASSLFQQGYEQFF.

This clonotype has only a few counts. This CDR3 is CASIGLGRMNTEAFF. The DNA for the CDR3 is TGTGCCAGCATCGGGTTGGGCAGGATGAACACTGAAGCTTTCTTT. The J gene is TRBJ1-1, the V gene TRBV6-1; no clear D gene. Germline V gene data show CDR1 as MNHNS and CDR2 as SASEGT. V was clipped by 7 bases and J by 0 bases, with 15 bases between them. The CDR3 is made up of 15 amino acids.

The chain is built from TRBV2 and TRBJ1-5; D unresolved. CDR1 is SNHLY, CDR2 FYNNEI, per germline. Trimming left V 7 bases short and J 0 bases short, with 4 bases between. This CDR3 has 12 residues. CDR3 nucleotide sequence: TGTGCCAGCATAGGTAGCAATCAGCCCCAGCATTTT. Translated, it gives CASIGSNQPQHF.

The CDR3 sequence: CAFPGETQYF. CDR3 DNA sequence: TGTGCCTTTCCCGGGGAGACCCAGTACTTC. The chain employs TRBV30 and TRBJ2-5; no reliable D call. This CDR3 spans 10 amino acids. Trimming shortened V by 7 bases and J by 5 bases, and 8 bases separated the two germline ends. The germline V gene encodes CDR1 GTSNPN and CDR2 SVGIG (reference sequence).

The chain recombines TRBV30 with TRBJ2-5, with D possibly being TRBD1 (6 bases). The germline V gene has CDR1 GTSNPN and CDR2 SVGIG (reference sequence). The CDR3 covers 14 residues. V was trimmed by 1 base and J by 2 bases, leaving 11 bases between them. CDR3 region: CAWSATGTQETQYF. CDR3 nucleotides: TGTGCCTGGAGTGCCACAGGGACACAAGAGACCCAGTACTTC.